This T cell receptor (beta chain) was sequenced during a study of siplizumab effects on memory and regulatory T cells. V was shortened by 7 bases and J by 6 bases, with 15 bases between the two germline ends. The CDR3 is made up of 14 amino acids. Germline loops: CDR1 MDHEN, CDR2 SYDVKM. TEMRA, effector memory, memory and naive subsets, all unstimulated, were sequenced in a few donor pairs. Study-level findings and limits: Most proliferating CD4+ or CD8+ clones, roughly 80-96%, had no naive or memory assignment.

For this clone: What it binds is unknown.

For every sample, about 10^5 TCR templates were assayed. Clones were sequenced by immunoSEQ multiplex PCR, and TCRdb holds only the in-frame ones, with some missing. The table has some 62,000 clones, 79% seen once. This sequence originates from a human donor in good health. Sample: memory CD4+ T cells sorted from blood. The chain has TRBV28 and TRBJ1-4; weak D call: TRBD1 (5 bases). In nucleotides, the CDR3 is TGTGCCAGCACCCTGCCGGACACCTATGAAAAACTGTTTTTT. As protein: CASTLPDTYEKLFF.